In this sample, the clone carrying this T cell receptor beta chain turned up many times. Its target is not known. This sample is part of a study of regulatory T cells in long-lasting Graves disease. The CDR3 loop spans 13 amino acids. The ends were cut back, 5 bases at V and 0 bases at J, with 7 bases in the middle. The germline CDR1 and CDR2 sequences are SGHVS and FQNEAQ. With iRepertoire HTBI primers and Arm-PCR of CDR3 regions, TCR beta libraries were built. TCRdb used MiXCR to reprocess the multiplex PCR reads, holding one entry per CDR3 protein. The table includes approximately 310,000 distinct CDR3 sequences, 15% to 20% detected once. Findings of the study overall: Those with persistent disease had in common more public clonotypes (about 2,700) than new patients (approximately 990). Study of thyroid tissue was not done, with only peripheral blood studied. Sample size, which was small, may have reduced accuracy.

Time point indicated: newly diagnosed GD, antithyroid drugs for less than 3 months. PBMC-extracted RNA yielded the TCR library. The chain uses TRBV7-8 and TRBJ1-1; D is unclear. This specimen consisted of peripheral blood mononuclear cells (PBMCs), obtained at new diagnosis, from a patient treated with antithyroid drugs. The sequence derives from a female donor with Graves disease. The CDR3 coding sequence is TGTGCCAGCAGCCCTGGAATGAACACTGAAGCTTTCTTT. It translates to CASSPGMNTEAFF.